These 18 T cell receptor beta chains originate from one sample sequenced in a study of cytomegalovirus exposure and HLA in healthy donors. Generated by immunoSEQ multiplex PCR, the TCRdb table keeps only in-frame clones and is missing some. There are roughly 60,000 clones in the sample; roughly 94% occur only once, and 5.5% to 7.5% lies in the top ten. Material: PBMCs. These receptors were taken from a young woman in good health and CMV-seropositive.

This clone was detected only once. The chain carries TRBV11-2 and TRBJ2-1, with D hard to call. With 1 base removed from V and 2 bases from J, the gap between germline ends came to 15 bases. The CDR3 consists of 17 residues. CDR1 SGHAT and CDR2 FQNNGV come from the germline V gene. CDR3 amino acids: CASSLVASLNPYNEQFF. The DNA of the CDR3 is TGTGCCAGCAGCTTAGTGGCCTCCTTAAATCCCTACAATGAGCAGTTCTTC.

The chain employs TRBV29-1 and TRBJ1-1; 10 nucleotides match TRBD1. The CDR3 covers 14 residues. Germline CDR1 and CDR2: SQVTM and ANQGSEA. Trimming at V came to 5 bases and at J to 5 bases, leaving 8 bases not matched to a gene. Here the CDR3 DNA reads TGCAGCGTTCAAAGACAGGGGGCCTGGACTGAAGCTTTCTTT. As protein: CSVQRQGAWTEAFF.

About this clone: An end of the junction does not agree with germline; a read error may underlie this. The V and J genes are TRBV6-1 and TRBJ1-3, with D possibly TRBD1 on 5 matching bases. The germline V gene has CDR1 MNHNS and CDR2 SASEGT. The CDR3 length is 16 residues. The DNA for the CDR3 is TGTGCCAGCAGTGAAGCCTGGACAAGGGTTGGAAACACCACATATTTT. It specifies CASSEAWTRVGNTTYF.

This chain uses TRBV6-1 with TRBJ2-7; perhaps TRBD2 as D (5 bases). This CDR3 has 15 residues. The V gene lost 2 bases and the J gene lost 0 bases, with 11 bases spanning the gap. CDR1 and CDR2 from the germline V gene are MNHNS and SASEGT. CDR3 residues: CASSERGWSSYEQYF. The CDR3 DNA reads as TGTGCCAGCAGTGAAAGAGGGTGGAGCTCCTACGAGCAGTACTTC.

V gene TRBV5-1 combines with J gene TRBJ2-3; tentative D call: TRBD1 (5 bases). Trimming pared 0 bases from V and 1 base from J, leaving 12 bases between. CDR3 length: 16 residues. Looked up from germline, CDR1 is SGHRS and CDR2 is YFSETQ. The DNA of the CDR3 is TGCGCCAGCAGCTTGGGGCTCGTAGGGGGCACAGATACGCAGTATTTT. Protein sequence: CASSLGLVGGTDTQYF.

The CDR3 DNA reads as TGCGCCAGCAGCTCTCGGGGGGGGGCCCCAGATACGCAGTATTTT. It specifies CASSSRGGAPDTQYF. The chain links TRBV5-1 to TRBJ2-3; 8 nucleotides line up with TRBD2. The CDR3 extends over 15 amino acids. Germline V gives CDR1 SGHRS, CDR2 YFSETQ. With 3 bases clipped from V and 4 bases from J, the junction kept 7 bases outside the gene matches.

The chain combines TRBV11-2 with TRBJ1-1; no clear D. V lost 1 base and J 3 bases, leaving 9 bases between the germline ends. Germline V gene sequence: CDR1 SGHAT, CDR2 FQNNGV. The CDR3 runs 14 residues. The CDR3 here is CASSLVAGDTEAFF. As DNA, the CDR3 is TGTGCCAGCAGCTTAGTGGCAGGCGACACTGAAGCTTTCTTT.

CDR3 region: CASSIAGQGALYGYTF. The DNA for the CDR3 is TGTGCCAGTAGTATAGCGGGACAGGGGGCTCTCTATGGCTACACCTTC. The chain employs TRBV19 and TRBJ1-2; 12 bases map to TRBD1. The length of the CDR3 is 16 residues. In germline, CDR1 is LNHDA, CDR2 SQIVND (reference sequence). V dropped 1 base and J dropped 4; count of bases not matched to a gene: 4.

This clone was seen just once. The chain links TRBV28 to TRBJ1-5; D gene uncertain. The V gene lost 5 bases and the J gene lost 4 bases, with 12 bases spanning the gap. There are 14 residues in the CDR3. Germline CDR1 and CDR2: MDHEN and SYDVKM. For the CDR3, the DNA is TGTGCCAGCAGTGCCCGGGGATTTAATCAGCCCCAGCATTTT. Translating it yields CASSARGFNQPQHF.

For the CDR3, the DNA is TGTGCCAGCAGGAAGCCGGGGGACTCTGGGGCCAACGTCCTGACTTTC. Encoded protein: CASRKPGDSGANVLTF. The chain has TRBV7-9 and TRBJ2-6; D is perhaps TRBD2 (6 bases). The CDR3 covers 16 residues. Germline-derived CDR1 and CDR2 are SEHNR and FQNEAQ (reference sequence). The germline V and J ends were trimmed by 6 bases and 0 bases, with 12 bases remaining between them.

The chain joins TRBV10-3 to TRBJ2-7, with TRBD2 matching over 10 bases. Germline-derived CDR1 and CDR2 are ENHRY and SYGVKD. The CDR3 spans 15 residues. V gave up 2 bases and J gave up 3 bases; unmatched junction bases: 4. This CDR3 reads CAISEPLAGVYEQYF. CDR3 nucleotides: TGTGCCATCAGTGAGCCCCTAGCGGGAGTCTACGAGCAGTACTTC.

CDR3 in amino acids: CASSLVGQGGDTQYF. As DNA, the CDR3 is TGTGCCAGCAGCCTCGTCGGACAGGGCGGAGATACGCAGTATTTT. The chain joins TRBV6-5 to TRBJ2-3; 8 bases line up with TRBD1. This CDR3 is 15 amino acids long. Germline V gene sequence: CDR1 MNHEY, CDR2 SVGAGI. J gave up 5 bases and V 6 bases, and 10 bases lay outside the gene matches.

This clone appeared once. The J gene is TRBJ2-1, the V gene TRBV18; D uncertain. Trimming cost V 1 base and J 4 bases, with 5 bases left between them. Germline assignment: CDR1 KGHSH and CDR2 LQKENI. This CDR3 contains 13 residues. The CDR3, as DNA: TGTGCCAGCTCACCACTCGGGTACAATGAGCAGTTCTTC. Translated: CASSPLGYNEQFF.

The chain has TRBV28 and TRBJ1-2; 9 nucleotides line up with TRBD1. The CDR3 extends over 16 amino acids. Germline lookup yields CDR1 MDHEN and CDR2 SYDVKM. The V segment lost 6 bases and the J segment 8 bases; nucleotides outside the gene matches: 16. The CDR3 DNA sequence: TGTGCCAGCAGGCGGACTCGGGACAGGGCTGCGGGAGGCTACACCTTC. Translating gives CASRRTRDRAAGGYTF.

V usage is TRBV9 and J usage is TRBJ2-7; perhaps TRBD1 as D (5 bases). The CDR3 is 16 residues long. V lost 4 bases, J lost 3 bases, and 20 bases lay in between. Germline V gene lookup returns CDR1 SGDLS and CDR2 YYNGEE. CDR3: CASSPVGAAALYEQYF. CDR3 coding DNA: TGTGCCAGCAGCCCGGTAGGGGCTGCAGCCCTCTACGAGCAGTACTTC.

The V gene is TRBV19, the J gene TRBJ2-5; D ambiguous. This CDR3 spans 14 amino acids. Trimming removed 1 base at V and 2 bases at J, with 8 bases between. Germline assignment: CDR1 LNHDA and CDR2 SQIVND (reference sequence). The CDR3 sequence is CASSIGAAQETQYF. The CDR3 DNA reads as TGTGCCAGTAGTATAGGGGCAGCACAAGAGACCCAGTACTTC.

The genes are TRBV6-1 and TRBJ1-5; no reliable D call. Germline-derived CDR1 and CDR2 are MNHNS and SASEGT. V was trimmed by 7 bases and J by 0 bases, leaving 7 bases between them. The CDR3 is 13 residues long. The CDR3 sequence is CASTPYSNQPQHF. The CDR3 DNA follows: TGTGCCAGCACCCCCTATAGCAATCAGCCCCAGCATTTT.

The chain links TRBV15 to TRBJ1-3, with D possibly TRBD1 on 5 matching bases. From germline, CDR1 is LNHNV and CDR2 YYDKDF (reference sequence). V dropped 0 bases and J dropped 1 base, with 16 bases sitting between them. The CDR3 length is 18 residues. CDR3 bases: TGTGCCACCAGCAGAGATCATGGCCCGGCAGGGTCTGGAAACACCATATATTTT. Protein: CATSRDHGPAGSGNTIYF.